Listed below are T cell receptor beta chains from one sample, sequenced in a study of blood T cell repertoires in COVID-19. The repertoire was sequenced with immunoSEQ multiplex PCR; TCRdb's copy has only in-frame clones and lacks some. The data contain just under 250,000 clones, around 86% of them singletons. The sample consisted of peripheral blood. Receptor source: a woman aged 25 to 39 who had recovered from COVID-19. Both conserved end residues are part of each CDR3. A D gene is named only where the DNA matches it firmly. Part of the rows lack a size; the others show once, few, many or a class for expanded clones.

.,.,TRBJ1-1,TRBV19,TGTGCCAGCCTCCGGGACATGAACACTGAAGCTTTCTTT,CASLRDMNTEAFF
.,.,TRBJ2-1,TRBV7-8,TGTGCCAGCGCGTTCAGGGGTAGGAATGAGCAGTTCTTC,CASAFRGRNEQFF
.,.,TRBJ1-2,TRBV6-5,TGTGCCAGCAGTTACAAAGCGGGGAACTATGGCTACACCTTC,CASSYKAGNYGYTF
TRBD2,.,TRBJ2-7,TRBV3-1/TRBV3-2,TGTGCCAGCAGCCCGGGACTAGCGGGGGGCGTGACCTACGAGCAGTACTTC,CASSPGLAGGVTYEQYF
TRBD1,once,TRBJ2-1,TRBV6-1,TGTGCCAGCAGTGAGGGGCAGGGGGCAGATATTGAGCAGTTCTTC,CASSEGQGADIEQFF
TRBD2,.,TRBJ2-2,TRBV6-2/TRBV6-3,TGTGCCAGCAGCCAACCCGGGACTAGCGGGGGGTTCGACACCGGGGAGCTGTTTTTT,CASSQPGTSGGFDTGELFF
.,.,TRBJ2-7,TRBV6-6,TGTGCCAGCAGAAGCCAACAGGGTGGCGAGCAGTACTTC,CASRSQQGGEQYF
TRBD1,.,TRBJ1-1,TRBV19,TGTGCCAGTAGTATAGGGACAGGGGGGCCGAACACTGAAGCTTTCTTT,CASSIGTGGPNTEAFF
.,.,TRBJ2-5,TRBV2,TGTGCCAGCAGTGGCAGTCAGCAAGAGACCCAGTACTTC,CASSGSQQETQYF
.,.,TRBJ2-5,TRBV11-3,TGTGCCAGCAGCTTAGCTTTCCAGGAGACCCAGTACTTC,CASSLAFQETQYF
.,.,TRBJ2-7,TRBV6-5,TGTGCCAGCAGCACCCAGGGATTCCCGTACGAGCAGTACTTC,CASSTQGFPYEQYF
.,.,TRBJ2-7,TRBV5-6,TGTGCCAGCAGCTTGGGGCAGTCCTCCTACGAGCAGTACTTC,CASSLGQSSYEQYF
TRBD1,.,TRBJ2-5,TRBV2,TGTGCCAGCAGTGAAGGGGCCTTACAGGGGGCTGCGGAGACCCAGTACTTC,CASSEGALQGAAETQYF
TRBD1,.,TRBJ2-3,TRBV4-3,TGCGCCAGCAGCCTGGGGACAGGGGGCGTAGATACGCAGTATTTT,CASSLGTGGVDTQYF
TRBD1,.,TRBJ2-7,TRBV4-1,TGCGCCAGCAGCCAACTCACCGCCGGGACAGGAAGCTCCTACGAGCAGTACTTC,CASSQLTAGTGSSYEQYF
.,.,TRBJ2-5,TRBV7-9,TGTGCCAGCAGCCTTACTACGTCTTACCAAGAGACCCAGTACTTC,CASSLTTSYQETQYF
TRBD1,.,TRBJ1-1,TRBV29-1,TGCAGCGTTGTTGGGGACAGGGCGAGTGAAGCTTTCTTT,CSVVGDRASEAFF
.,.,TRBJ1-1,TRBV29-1,TGCAGCGTCCGTGGGGGGGTCGGAGCTTTCTTT,CSVRGGVGAFF
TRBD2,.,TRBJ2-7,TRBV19,TGTGCCAGTAGTTCCGTTGGCGGGGGTCTCTACGAGCAGTACTTC,CASSSVGGGLYEQYF
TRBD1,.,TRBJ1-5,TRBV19,TGTGCCAGTAAGGGACAGGGTGTCAGCAATCAGCCCCAGCATTTT,CASKGQGVSNQPQHF
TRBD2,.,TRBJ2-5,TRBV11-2,TGTGCCAGCAGCTTCGTAGCGGGGCGTCAAGAGACCCAGTACTTC,CASSFVAGRQETQYF
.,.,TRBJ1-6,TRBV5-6,TGTGCCAGCAGCTTGGGTAGAGGTAATTCACCCCTCCACTTT,CASSLGRGNSPLHF
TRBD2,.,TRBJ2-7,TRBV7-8,TGTGCCAGCACCCGTCGGTCCGGGACTAGGAGTTACGAGCAGTACTTC,CASTRRSGTRSYEQYF
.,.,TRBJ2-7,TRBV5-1,TGCGCCAGCAGCGGATCGACAAATAGTCCCTCCTACGAGCAGTACTTC,CASSGSTNSPSYEQYF